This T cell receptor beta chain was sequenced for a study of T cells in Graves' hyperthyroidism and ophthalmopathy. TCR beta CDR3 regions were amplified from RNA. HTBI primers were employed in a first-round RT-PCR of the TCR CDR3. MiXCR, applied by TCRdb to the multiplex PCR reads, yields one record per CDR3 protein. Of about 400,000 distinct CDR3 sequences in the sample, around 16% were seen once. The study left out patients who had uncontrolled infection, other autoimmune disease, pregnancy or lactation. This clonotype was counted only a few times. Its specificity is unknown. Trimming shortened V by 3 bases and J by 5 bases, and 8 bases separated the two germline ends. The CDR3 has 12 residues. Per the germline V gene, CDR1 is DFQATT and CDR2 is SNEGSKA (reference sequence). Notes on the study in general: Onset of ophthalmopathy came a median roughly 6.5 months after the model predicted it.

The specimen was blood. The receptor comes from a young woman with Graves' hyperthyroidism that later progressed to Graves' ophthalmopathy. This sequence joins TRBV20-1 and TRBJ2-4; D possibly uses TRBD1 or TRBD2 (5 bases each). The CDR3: CSARQGENIQYF. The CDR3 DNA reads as TGCAGTGCTAGGCAGGGAGAAAACATTCAGTACTTC.